This T cell receptor (beta chain) was captured in a study of OX40 agonist ivuxolimab in advanced cancers. Study summary: Every 2 weeks, patients got intravenous ivuxolimab at one of six dose levels (0.01-10 mg/kg). General study findings and limits: Researchers report that CD8+ T cells had, on average, more expanded clones than CD4+.

Note on this clone: Its target is unknown.

The table came from immunoSEQ multiplex PCR; TCRdb's copy has only in-frame clones and leaves some out. Here the sample spans 90,000 to 100,000 clones, about four fifths being singletons. The sequences come from CD4+ or CD8+ T cells sorted from blood, collected in a trial of the OX40 agonist ivuxolimab. This clonotype originated in an adult with an advanced solid tumor such as melanoma, head and neck, liver or kidney cancer.

CDR3 sequence: CASSSLAGFYNEQFF. The CDR3 DNA reads as TGTGCCAGCAGCTCATTAGCGGGATTCTACAATGAGCAGTTCTTC. The chain links TRBV7-2 to TRBJ2-1; 8 nucleotides agree with TRBD2. CDR1 and CDR2 (germline): SGHTA, FQGNSA. Losses at the gene ends were 4 bases for V and 3 bases for J; bases not matched to a gene: 5. The CDR3 is 15 amino acids.